The 29 T cell receptor beta chains below come from one sample, sequenced in a study of T cell responses to AZD1222 COVID-19 vaccine. Generated by immunoSEQ multiplex PCR, the TCRdb table keeps only in-frame clones and is missing some. The table includes 90,000 or so clones, around nine tenths detected once. Source: peripheral blood, taken 28 days after the second AZD1222 dose. The origin of the receptors is an adult who received the AZD1222 COVID-19 vaccine.

The chain is built from TRBV12-3 or TRBV12-4 and TRBJ2-5; maybe TRBD1 (6 bases). The CDR3 has 13 residues. Trimming took 10 bases from V and 2 from J, leaving 14 bases between them. The CDR3 nucleotides read TGTGCCACCCGCGCGACAGGACAAGAGACCCAGTACTTC. It encodes CATRATGQETQYF.

The rearrangement uses TRBV5-6 and TRBJ2-5; TRBD1 might be the D (5 bases). Germline values: CDR1 SGHDT, CDR2 YYEEEE. The CDR3 has 13 amino acids. Trimming took 3 bases from V and 4 from J, leaving 10 bases between them. The CDR3 loop is CASSWGSGETQYF. The CDR3 DNA follows: TGTGCCAGCAGCTGGGGCTCTGGAGAGACCCAGTACTTC.

V is TRBV27 and J is TRBJ1-2, with a weak D call TRBD1 (5 bases). Germline CDR1 and CDR2: MNHEY and SMNVEV (reference sequence). This CDR3 region has 16 residues. V gave up 6 bases and J gave up 6 bases, with 23 bases separating them. The CDR3 DNA is TGTGCCAGCAGGACATGGGACCCAGCTATCCAGGATGGCTACACCTTC. It translates to CASRTWDPAIQDGYTF.

This chain connects TRBV24-1 to TRBJ2-6; 12 nucleotides agree with TRBD2. With 9 bases clipped from V and 0 bases from J, the junction kept 5 bases outside the gene matches. The CDR3 covers 17 residues. The V gene's germline CDR1 is KGHDR and CDR2 SFDVKD. This chain's CDR3 is CATYRLAGDSGANVLTF. The CDR3 DNA sequence: TGTGCCACCTATAGACTAGCGGGGGACTCTGGGGCCAACGTCCTGACTTTC.

The chain recombines TRBV7-2 with TRBJ2-1; no clear D. Deletions cut 4 bases from V and 1 base from J, with 14 bases between. The CDR3 contains 16 residues. Germline V gene sequence: CDR1 SGHTA, CDR2 FQGNSA. CDR3: CASSSELVFSYNEQFF. CDR3 in DNA: TGTGCCAGCAGCTCTGAGCTAGTTTTTTCCTACAATGAGCAGTTCTTC.

V and J are TRBV7-8 and TRBJ1-1; no firm D call. With 1 base removed from V and 4 bases from J, the gap between germline ends came to 7 bases. The CDR3 is made up of 13 amino acids. Germline assignment: CDR1 SGHVS and CDR2 FQNEAQ. The CDR3 loop is CASSLGAGTEAFF. The CDR3 nucleotides read TGTGCCAGCAGCTTAGGGGCGGGCACTGAAGCTTTCTTT.

The V and J genes are TRBV24-1 and TRBJ2-1, with 10 bases that match TRBD2. CDR1 and CDR2 from the germline V gene are KGHDR and SFDVKD. The CDR3 sequence is 14 residues long. Trimming removed 9 bases from V and 8 bases from J; junction bases left unmatched: 9. The CDR3 coding sequence is TGTGCCACCTCTGGAAGCGGGGGGGCTTATGAGCAGTTCTTC. Residues: CATSGSGGAYEQFF.

The V and J genes are TRBV5-1 and TRBJ2-2, with D unclear. Germline V gives CDR1 SGHRS, CDR2 YFSETQ. Between the trimmed V and J ends, which lost 0 bases and 0 bases, there was a span of 12 bases. The CDR3 loop spans 17 amino acids. CDR3 loop: CASSLVQLATNTGELFF. The CDR3 nucleotides read TGCGCCAGCAGCTTGGTCCAATTGGCAACGAACACCGGGGAGCTGTTTTTT.

This clone occurred a few times. The chain links TRBV21-1 to TRBJ2-7; the table gives TRBD1 as D, unverified against the DNA. TRBV21-1 is a known pseudogene. This CDR3 contains 16 residues. CDR3 bases: TGTGCCAGCAGCAAAGCCAGGGACAGGGCCTCCTACGAGCAGTACGTC. Residues: CASSKARDRASYEQYV.

This chain joins TRBV19 and TRBJ1-4; possible D gene TRBD1, 5 bases. This CDR3 has 14 amino acids. Germline lookup yields CDR1 LNHDA and CDR2 SQIVND (reference sequence). V shed 4 bases and J shed 4 bases, with 10 bases lying between them. The CDR3 DNA sequence: TGTGCCAGTAGTAACCGGGGCCTTAATGAAAAACTGTTTTTT. Translating gives CASSNRGLNEKLFF. Full variable domain (outside the CDR3, taken from reference TRBV19 and TRBJ1-4): DGGITQSPKYLFRKEGQNVTLSCEQNLNHDAMYWYRQDPGQGLRLIYYSQIVNDFQKGDIAEGYSVSREKKESFPLTVTSAQKNPTAFYLCASSNRGLNEKLFFGSGTQLSVL.

This clone came up a few times. This sequence joins TRBV27 and TRBJ1-5; maybe TRBD1 (5 bases). The CDR3 has 15 residues. Germline V gene sequence: CDR1 MNHEY, CDR2 SMNVEV (reference sequence). Between the trimmed V and J ends, which lost 0 bases and 6 bases, there was a span of 12 bases. This CDR3 reads CASSLSGTRGQPQHF. CDR3 sequence (DNA): TGTGCCAGCAGTTTATCTGGGACCCGGGGTCAGCCCCAGCATTTT.

V gene TRBV27 combines with J gene TRBJ1-5; 9 bases are shared with TRBD1. This CDR3 spans 15 amino acids. Trimming took 5 bases from V and 7 from J; bases not matched to a gene: 9. Germline loops: CDR1 MNHEY, CDR2 SMNVEV (reference sequence). The CDR3 here is CASSLDRGSLQPQHF. CDR3 nucleotides: TGTGCCAGCAGTCTGGACAGGGGAAGTTTGCAGCCCCAGCATTTT.

The rearrangement links TRBV18 to TRBJ1-5; D unclear. The CDR3 length is 14 residues. Germline V gene sequence: CDR1 KGHSH, CDR2 LQKENI. The V gene lost 3 bases and the J gene lost 2 bases, with 8 bases spanning the gap. As DNA, the CDR3 is TGTGCCAGCTCACCCAGACGTGGCAATCAGCCCCAGCATTTT. Translated: CASSPRRGNQPQHF.

The chain is built from TRBV6-2 or TRBV6-3 and TRBJ2-4; tentatively, D is TRBD1 (5 bases). This CDR3 contains 15 residues. Per the germline V gene, CDR1 is MNHEY and CDR2 is SVGEGT. Trimming cost V 2 bases and J 7 bases, with 15 bases left between them. The DNA of the CDR3 is TGTGCCAGCAGTTACGTTCCGGCAGGGATCAACATTCAGTACTTC. It encodes CASSYVPAGINIQYF.

The rearrangement links TRBV6-5 to TRBJ1-6; D ambiguous. Germline assignment: CDR1 MNHEY and CDR2 SVGAGI. There are 15 residues in the CDR3. Trimming shortened V by 0 bases and J by 9 bases, and 12 bases separated the two germline ends. The CDR3 region has the DNA TGTGCCAGCAGTTACTCGTGGGGTTCAGGTTCACCCCTCCACTTT. Its protein product is CASSYSWGSGSPLHF.

The V gene is TRBV7-9, the J gene TRBJ2-7; D may be TRBD1 (6 bases). V was pared by 5 bases and J by 0 bases, with 8 bases between. The CDR3 covers 13 residues. The V gene's germline CDR1 is SEHNR and CDR2 FQNEAQ (reference sequence). CDR3 protein: CASSRDNSYEQYV. CDR3 nucleotides: TGTGCCAGCAGCCGGGACAACTCCTACGAGCAGTACGTC.

J is TRBJ1-5 and V is TRBV4-1; D remains ambiguous. The CDR3 has 14 residues. The germline CDR1 and CDR2 sequences are MGHRA and YSYEKL. Between the trimmed V and J ends, which lost 3 bases and 7 bases, there was a span of 13 bases. This CDR3 reads CASSHSVEGQPQHF. The CDR3 bases are TGCGCCAGCAGCCACTCGGTGGAGGGACAGCCCCAGCATTTT.

This sequence joins TRBV5-4 and TRBJ1-6, with D unresolved. Trimming took 4 bases from V and 7 from J, leaving 12 bases between them. The CDR3 is made up of 14 amino acids. In germline, CDR1 is SGHNT, CDR2 YYREEE (reference sequence). The CDR3 sequence: CASSLRRQNSPLHF. In DNA, the CDR3 is TGTGCCAGCAGCCTTAGGCGGCAAAATTCACCCCTCCACTTT.

V gene TRBV9 combines with J gene TRBJ2-1, with 9 bases aligning to TRBD2. Germline CDR1 reads SGDLS; CDR2 reads YYNGEE. This CDR3 is built from 15 residues. The ends lost 2 bases at V and 9 bases at J; junction bases unmatched: 9. The CDR3 nucleotides read TGTGCCAGCAGCGTGGATGGCGGGGGGGCCCCTGAGCAGTTCTTC. It codes for CASSVDGGGAPEQFF. Full variable domain (missing parts from reference TRBV9 and TRBJ2-1): DSGVTQTPKHLITATGQRVTLRCSPRSGDLSVYWYQQSLDQGLQFLIQYYNGEERAKGNILERFSAQQFPDLHSELNLSSLELGDSALYFCASSVDGGGAPEQFFGPGTRLTVL.

The J gene is TRBJ2-7, the V gene TRBV11-2; the D is unclear. Germline V lookup: CDR1 SGHAT, CDR2 FQNNGV. This CDR3 region has 13 residues. V shed 2 bases and J shed 3 bases, with 8 bases lying between them. The CDR3 nucleotides read TGTGCCAGCAGCTTAAACCACGACTACGAGCAGTACTTC. It specifies CASSLNHDYEQYF.

This clone has more than one count but fewer than ten. This rearrangement joins TRBV19 to TRBJ1-1; 7 bases are a match to TRBD1. V trimming: 7 bases; J trimming: 8 bases; junction bases outside the gene matches: 13. CDR3 size: 14 residues. Per the germline V gene, CDR1 is LNHDA and CDR2 is SQIVND (reference sequence). The CDR3 coding sequence is TGTGCCAGTACCCTCCGAGGGAGACAGGGCGAAGCTTTCTTT. Translated: CASTLRGRQGEAFF.

The V and J genes are TRBV6-5 and TRBJ2-5; D could derive from TRBD1 or TRBD2 (6 bases each). Trimming shortened V by 7 bases and J by 5 bases, and 20 bases separated the two germline ends. The CDR3 contains 15 residues. Per germline, CDR1 MNHEY and CDR2 SVGAGI. The CDR3 is CASTLGRGGPETQYF. DNA for the CDR3: TGTGCCAGCACCCTCGGTCGTGGGGGGCCGGAGACCCAGTACTTC.

This chain uses TRBV4-1 with TRBJ2-3, with D unclear. Germline CDR1 reads MGHRA; CDR2 reads YSYEKL. V dropped 1 base and J dropped 4 bases, with 3 bases sitting between them. There are 12 residues in the CDR3. Here the CDR3 DNA reads TGCGCCAGCAGCCAAGTGGCAGATACGCAGTATTTT. Its protein product is CASSQVADTQYF.

The sample holds one count of this clone. This chain links TRBV7-9 with TRBJ1-3, with D unclear. The germline V gene has CDR1 SEHNR and CDR2 FQNEAQ (reference sequence). The V gene lost 5 bases and the J gene lost 2 bases, with 4 bases spanning the gap. This CDR3 region has 12 residues. CDR3 sequence reads: CASSPTGNTIYF. The CDR3 nucleotides are TGTGCCAGCAGCCCGACTGGAAACACCATATATTTT.

This chain joins TRBV6-6 and TRBJ2-3; a weak D match, TRBD1 (6 bases). The CDR3 consists of 16 residues. Germline V gives CDR1 MNHNY, CDR2 SVGAGI (reference sequence). Trimming cost V 2 bases and J 3 bases, with 15 bases left between them. The CDR3 DNA follows: TGTGCCAGCAGTTACCCCTACAGGGTTCGGACAGATACGCAGTATTTT. Translation gives CASSYPYRVRTDTQYF.

The chain has TRBV19 and TRBJ1-2; D might be TRBD1 (5 bases). Between the trimmed V and J ends, which lost 8 bases and 4 bases, there was a span of 17 bases. The CDR3 runs 14 residues. Germline loops: CDR1 LNHDA, CDR2 SQIVND (reference sequence). Here the CDR3 reads CASLERWGIYGYTF. For the CDR3, the DNA is TGTGCCAGTCTAGAACGGTGGGGGATCTATGGCTACACCTTC.

The chain recombines TRBV5-4 with TRBJ1-1, with 7 bases aligning to TRBD1. CDR3 length equals 15 residues. Germline CDR1 and CDR2: SGHNT and YYREEE (reference sequence). J lost 1 base, V lost 0 bases, and 3 bases had no gene match. The CDR3: CASSLGQGENTEAFF. The CDR3 coding sequence is TGTGCCAGCAGCTTGGGGCAGGGGGAGAACACTGAAGCTTTCTTT.

This chain links TRBV2 with TRBJ2-5; D not certain. Trimming removed 4 bases from V and 3 bases from J, with 9 bases in between. The CDR3 is 13 amino acids. CDR1 is SNHLY and CDR2 is FYNNEI in the germline V gene. DNA for the CDR3: TGTGCCAGCAGTGTTATGAGTAAAGAGACCCAGTACTTC. Protein sequence: CASSVMSKETQYF.

The gene calls are TRBV7-2 and TRBJ2-1, with 7 nucleotides matching TRBD1. This CDR3 region has 15 residues. The V and J ends lost 0 bases and 7 bases, in that order; junction bases with no gene match: 6. Looked up from germline, CDR1 is SGHTA and CDR2 is FQGNSA. For the CDR3, the DNA is TGTGCCAGCAGCTTAGCGGTATCAGGGGGTAATGAGCAGTTCTTC. It specifies CASSLAVSGGNEQFF.